This T cell receptor (beta chain) was obtained from a study of beta chain features in type 1 diabetes. Study observations and caveats: A moderate, significant TCRB CDR3 shortening appeared in type 1 diabetes across four CD4+ subsets.

Germline CDR1 is SGHDT and CDR2 is YYEEEE. V lost 1 base and J lost 2, with 13 bases in between. This CDR3 is built from 16 residues. Worth noting for this clone: What it binds is not known.

The isolated RNA, all of it, was reverse transcribed, so expressed TCRB transcripts were what got sequenced. Sequencing used immunoSEQ multiplex PCR; TCRdb keeps in-frame clones, though not all of them. The repertoire consists of 310,000 or so clones, with over 12% occurring once and the leading ten covering less than 0.02%. Input material: naive CD4+ T cells from blood. V usage is TRBV5-6 and J usage is TRBJ1-5, with a weak D call TRBD1 (5 bases). This sequence was found in a man younger than 35 with type 1 diabetes. DNA for the CDR3: TGTGCCAGCAGCTTGCTTCGCAGGGAGGGCAATCAGCCCCAGCATTTT. It translates to CASSLLRREGNQPQHF. Supplemented by reference TRBV5-6 and TRBJ1-5, the full variable domain reads DAGVTQSPTHLIKTRGQQVTLRCSPKSGHDTVSWYQQALGQGPQFIFQYYEEEERQRGNFPDRFSGHQFPNYSSELNVNALLLGDSALYLCASSLLRREGNQPQHFGDGTRLSIL.